The clone carrying this T cell receptor beta chain was counted once. The antigen remains unidentified. The data belong to a study of cytomegalovirus exposure and HLA in healthy donors. Study conclusions and caveats: Later analysis associated a missense DCLRE1C variant with TCR beta V- and J-gene trimming.

PCR primers comprised 60 Vbeta and 13 Jbeta primers. The repertoire was sequenced with immunoSEQ multiplex PCR; TCRdb's copy has only in-frame clones and lacks some. In the table there are 150,000 or so clones, roughly 79% of which are singletons. The germline V and J ends were trimmed by 1 base and 5 bases, with 17 bases remaining between them. Germline values: CDR1 MGHRA, CDR2 YSYEKL. This CDR3 contains 16 residues. The sequencing input was PBMCs. The rearrangement joins TRBV4-1 to TRBJ1-2; D possibly corresponds to TRBD1 (5 bases). This TCR was recovered from a woman aged 40 to 50 in good health and CMV-seropositive. As DNA, the CDR3 is TGCGCCAGCAGCCAAGTGGGAGCGGGGGGATTGTATGGCTACACCTTC. Translation gives CASSQVGAGGLYGYTF.